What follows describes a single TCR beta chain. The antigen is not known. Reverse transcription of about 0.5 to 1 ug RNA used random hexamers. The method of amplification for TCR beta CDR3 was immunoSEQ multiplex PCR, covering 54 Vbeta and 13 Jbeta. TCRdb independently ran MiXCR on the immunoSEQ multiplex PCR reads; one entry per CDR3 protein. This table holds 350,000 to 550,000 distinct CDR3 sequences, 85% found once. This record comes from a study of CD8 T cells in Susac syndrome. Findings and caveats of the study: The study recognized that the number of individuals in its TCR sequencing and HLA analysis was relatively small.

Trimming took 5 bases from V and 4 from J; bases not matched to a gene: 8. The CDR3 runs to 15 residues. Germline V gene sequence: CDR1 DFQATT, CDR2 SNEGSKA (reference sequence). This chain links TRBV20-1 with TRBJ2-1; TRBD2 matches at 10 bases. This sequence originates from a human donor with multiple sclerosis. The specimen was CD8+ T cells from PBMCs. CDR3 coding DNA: TGCAGTGCTGCTCCGGGACTAGCGAGTTACAATGAGCAGTTCTTC. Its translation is CSAAPGLASYNEQFF.